This TCR beta chain was sequenced for a study of cytomegalovirus exposure and HLA in healthy donors. PCR primers comprised 60 Vbeta and 13 Jbeta primers. Measured with immunoSEQ multiplex PCR; TCRdb has only the in-frame clones, and not every one. The sample records 180,000 or so clones, approximately 86% being singletons. This CDR3 region has 14 residues. V was clipped by 3 bases and J by 4 bases; unmatched bases: 5. Per the germline V gene, CDR1 is MNHEY and CDR2 is SMNVEV (reference sequence). The sequenced sample consisted of PBMCs. The V gene is TRBV27, the J gene TRBJ2-7; TRBD2 matches at 8 bases. This sequence was found in a woman in her 30s in good health and CMV-seronegative. The CDR3 sequence is CASSLRPSGYEQYF. CDR3 coding DNA: TGTGCCAGCAGTTTGAGGCCTAGCGGGTACGAGCAGTACTTC.